The 13 T cell receptor beta chains below all came from one sample that was sequenced in a study of blood T cell repertoires in COVID-19. Profiled with immunoSEQ multiplex PCR; TCRdb holds only in-frame clones, not every one. The sample has around 100,000 clones; 84% are singletons. Material for sequencing was peripheral blood. These receptors were taken from a man between 60 and 75 years old with acute or convalescent COVID-19.

The chain recombines TRBV7-6 with TRBJ2-5; a possible D gene is TRBD1 (6 bases). V was clipped by 2 bases and J by 0 bases, with 7 bases between them. CDR3 length: 14 residues. Germline CDR1 SGHVS, CDR2 FNYEAQ. DNA for the CDR3: TGTGCCAGCAGCTTATGGGGGCACCAAGAGACCCAGTACTTC. Encoded protein: CASSLWGHQETQYF.

This clone was seen a single time. The chain has TRBV19 and TRBJ2-5; no firm D call. This CDR3 region has 13 residues. Germline CDR1 is LNHDA and CDR2 is SQIVND (reference sequence). The V end lost 6 bases, the J end lost 7 bases, and 15 bases lay between the germline ends. The CDR3 loop is CASSLTASGTQYF. The CDR3 nucleotides read TGTGCCAGTAGCCTGACGGCCTCGGGGACCCAGTACTTC. The variable domain in full, completed from reference TRBV19 and TRBJ2-5, reads DGGITQSPKYLFRKEGQNVTLSCEQNLNHDAMYWYRQDPGQGLRLIYYSQIVNDFQKGDIAEGYSVSREKKESFPLTVTSAQKNPTAFYLCASSLTASGTQYFGPGTRLLVL.

V is TRBV27 and J is TRBJ2-3, with 8 positions matching TRBD1. The CDR3 sequence is 15 residues long. Losses at the gene ends were 2 bases for V and 4 bases for J; bases not matched to a gene: 5. Germline V lookup: CDR1 MNHEY, CDR2 SMNVEV (reference sequence). The CDR3 protein is CASSLQGARADTQYF. CDR3 sequence (DNA): TGTGCCAGCAGTTTACAGGGGGCGAGAGCAGATACGCAGTATTTT.

The chain uses TRBV28 and TRBJ2-1; TRBD2 agrees at 13 bases. This CDR3 spans 16 amino acids. CDR1 and CDR2 (germline): MDHEN, SYDVKM. The J segment lost 8 bases and the V segment lost 6 bases, leaving 10 bases of the junction unmatched. This CDR3 is CASSRTSGRIIDEQFF. Here the CDR3 DNA reads TGTGCCAGCAGCAGGACTAGCGGGAGAATTATCGATGAGCAGTTCTTC.

J is TRBJ2-2 and V is TRBV2; D may be TRBD1 (6 bases). Trimming removed 5 bases at V and 0 bases at J, with 7 bases between. The CDR3 covers 14 residues. CDR1 is SNHLY, CDR2 FYNNEI, per germline. The CDR3 sequence is CASSRDTNTGELFF. The CDR3 DNA reads as TGTGCCAGCAGTCGGGACACGAACACCGGGGAGCTGTTTTTT.

This clone was counted a few times. The V call is TRBV7-9, the J call TRBJ2-3; tentative D call: TRBD2 (5 bases). The CDR3 covers 14 residues. With 0 bases removed from V and 3 bases from J, the gap between germline ends came to 7 bases. In germline, CDR1 is SEHNR, CDR2 FQNEAQ (reference sequence). CDR3 DNA: TGTGCCAGCAGCTTAGCGGGGAGAACAGATACGCAGTATTTT. Translation: CASSLAGRTDTQYF.

The V gene is TRBV29-1, the J gene TRBJ2-5, with a tentative D call TRBD1 (6 bases). CDR1 is SQVTM and CDR2 is ANQGSEA in the germline V gene. The ends were cut back, 7 bases at V and 2 bases at J, with 11 bases in the middle. This CDR3 has 12 amino acids. CDR3 region: CSAGQIQETQYF. For the CDR3, the DNA is TGCAGCGCTGGACAGATACAAGAGACCCAGTACTTC.

The rearrangement uses TRBV5-1 and TRBJ2-4, with D hard to call. Germline V gene data show CDR1 as SGHRS and CDR2 as YFSETQ. The CDR3 length is 18 residues. V was clipped by 3 bases and J by 1 base, with 20 bases between them. CDR3 DNA sequence: TGCGCCAGCAGCTACAGCTCAATCATGGATTCGGCCAAAAACATTCAGTACTTC. Residues: CASSYSSIMDSAKNIQYF.

The V gene is TRBV5-1, the J gene TRBJ2-5, with 9 bases matching TRBD1. With 4 bases clipped from V and 3 bases from J, the junction kept 7 bases outside the gene matches. Germline V gene data show CDR1 as SGHRS and CDR2 as YFSETQ. This CDR3 spans 15 amino acids. The CDR3 here is CASSPWTGEEETQYF. CDR3 DNA: TGCGCCAGCAGCCCCTGGACAGGGGAGGAAGAGACCCAGTACTTC.

The V and J genes are TRBV18 and TRBJ2-2, with 10 bases identical to TRBD1. The CDR3 is made up of 17 amino acids. Trimming removed 2 bases from V and 7 bases from J; junction bases left unmatched: 10. Germline V gene sequence: CDR1 KGHSH, CDR2 LQKENI. This CDR3 reads CASSPETGGAVNGELFF. DNA for the CDR3: TGTGCCAGCTCACCAGAGACAGGGGGCGCCGTTAACGGGGAGCTGTTTTTT.

This rearrangement joins TRBV27 to TRBJ2-2, with D maybe TRBD2 (5 bases). This CDR3 contains 15 residues. Per germline, CDR1 MNHEY and CDR2 SMNVEV (reference sequence). V shed 0 bases and J shed 2 bases, with 7 bases lying between them. The CDR3 loop is CASSLSGANTGELFF. The CDR3 DNA is TGTGCCAGCAGTTTATCGGGAGCCAACACCGGGGAGCTGTTTTTT.

The CDR3 DNA reads as TGTGCCAGCTCACCTTTAGCGGGCTCCTACAATGAGCAGTTCTTC. Translating it yields CASSPLAGSYNEQFF. The chain is built from TRBV18 and TRBJ2-1; 7 positions match TRBD2. The length of the CDR3 is 15 residues. The germline V gene has CDR1 KGHSH and CDR2 LQKENI. V dropped 3 bases and J dropped 0; count of bases not matched to a gene: 2.

The chain joins TRBV5-1 to TRBJ2-2, with TRBD2 matching over 11 bases. J was trimmed by 4 bases and V by 1 base; bases with no gene match: 6. This CDR3 contains 17 residues. CDR1 and CDR2 from the germline V gene are SGHRS and YFSETQ. CDR3 DNA sequence: TGCGCCAGCAGCTTGACACTAGCGGGAGTGGGCACCGGGGAGCTGTTTTTT. It specifies CASSLTLAGVGTGELFF.